This entry lists 32 T cell receptor beta chains sequenced from one sample in a study of CD8 T cells in ankylosing spondylitis. One entry per CDR3 protein results from TCRdb running MiXCR on the 5' RACE reads. There are more than 150,000 distinct CDR3 sequences in the sample; 10% to 15% occur only once, and approximately 10% lies in the top ten. The specimen sequenced was blood, either unsorted or a sorted T cell fraction (not recorded which). The receptors here all came from a female donor with ankylosing spondylitis or in good health (not recorded which).

This clonotype has only a few counts. V usage is TRBV20-1 and J usage is TRBJ2-7, with D tentatively TRBD1 or TRBD2 (5 bases each). Trimming cost V 5 bases and J 2 bases, with 13 bases left between them. Germline V lookup: CDR1 DFQATT, CDR2 SNEGSKA (reference sequence). The CDR3 spans 13 residues. CDR3: CSAHRDGTYEQYF. In DNA, the CDR3 is TGCAGTGCTCACCGGGACGGAACCTACGAGCAGTACTTC.

Ten or more counts support this clonotype. The CDR3 reads CASSSEREGSYGYTF. CDR3 sequence (DNA): TGTGCCAGCAGCTCAGAGCGGGAGGGCAGCTATGGCTACACCTTC. This chain connects TRBV7-2 to TRBJ1-2; D is uncertain. Between the trimmed V and J ends, which lost 4 bases and 4 bases, there was a span of 16 bases. The CDR3 covers 15 residues. CDR1 is SGHTA, CDR2 FQGNSA, per germline.

This clonotype was recorded at least ten times. This chain connects TRBV12-3 or TRBV12-4 to TRBJ1-4; no clear D gene. The CDR3 is made up of 13 amino acids. Trimming removed 4 bases at V and 8 bases at J, with 11 bases between. Written as DNA, the CDR3 is TGTGCCAGCAGTTCGACGATGGGAGAAAAACTGTTTTTT. Its translation is CASSSTMGEKLFF.

The gene calls are TRBV12-3 or TRBV12-4 and TRBJ2-1; 10 bases align to TRBD2. This CDR3 is built from 19 residues. Trimming at V came to 5 bases and at J to 0 bases, leaving 13 bases not matched to a gene. In DNA form, the CDR3 reads TGTGCCAGCAGTCCTAGCGGGAGTCCTATGGGGGGCTCCTACAATGAGCAGTTCTTC. Residues: CASSPSGSPMGGSYNEQFF.

This clonotype was found many times. The chain carries TRBV7-8 and TRBJ2-1, with 9 bases lining up with TRBD2. The CDR3 totals 17 residues. The J segment lost 7 bases and the V segment lost 1 base, leaving 11 bases of the junction unmatched. Germline values: CDR1 SGHVS, CDR2 FQNEAQ. The CDR3 region is CASSLVSGGPLGNEQFF. The CDR3 DNA follows: TGTGCCAGCAGCTTAGTTAGCGGGGGTCCTCTGGGGAATGAGCAGTTCTTC.

This clonotype has just a few counts. The chain couples TRBV6-2 or TRBV6-3 to TRBJ2-7; no definite D call. The germline V gene encodes CDR1 MNHEY and CDR2 SVGEGT. This CDR3 is 12 amino acids long. The V end lost 1 base, the J end lost 12 bases, and 13 bases lay between the germline ends. The CDR3 is CASSYYLGYGYF. The DNA of the CDR3 is TGTGCCAGCAGTTACTACCTAGGCTATGGGTACTTC.

This clonotype was counted ten times or more. This chain links TRBV7-9 with TRBJ2-1, with D perhaps matching TRBD1 (5 bases). CDR1 and CDR2 from the germline V gene are SEHNR and FQNEAQ (reference sequence). The CDR3 spans 13 residues. With 1 base removed from V and 7 bases from J, the gap between germline ends came to 8 bases. The CDR3 protein is CASSLVGVNEQFF. For the CDR3, the DNA is TGTGCCAGCAGCTTAGTAGGGGTTAATGAGCAGTTCTTC.

This rearrangement joins TRBV6-5 to TRBJ2-5; 7 positions agree with TRBD1. Looked up from germline, CDR1 is MNHEY and CDR2 is SVGAGI. The V segment lost 1 base and the J segment 5 bases; nucleotides outside the gene matches: 7. This CDR3 contains 15 residues. The DNA for the CDR3 is TGTGCCAGCAGTTACTTAAGACAGGGAGAGGAGACCCAGTACTTC. Translated, it gives CASSYLRQGEETQYF.

Many counts were recorded for this clonotype. V and J are TRBV5-6 and TRBJ1-6; D is ambiguous. The CDR3 loop spans 15 amino acids. Trimming pared 1 base from V and 5 bases from J, leaving 10 bases between. Germline V gene lookup returns CDR1 SGHDT and CDR2 YYEEEE. The CDR3 DNA follows: TGTGCCAGCAGCTTGTGGGGAACGGATAATTCACCCCTCCACTTT. It is translated as CASSLWGTDNSPLHF.

There are many counts of this clonotype. The rearrangement uses TRBV28 and TRBJ2-7; no reliable D call. Germline V gene lookup returns CDR1 MDHEN and CDR2 SYDVKM. The germline V and J ends were trimmed by 1 base and 6 bases, with 7 bases remaining between them. This CDR3 is built from 12 residues. CDR3 amino acids: CASSLLGREQYF. For the CDR3, the DNA is TGTGCCAGCAGTTTATTAGGGCGCGAGCAGTACTTC.

J is TRBJ2-3 and V is TRBV7-9; D possibly matches TRBD1 or TRBD2 (5 bases each). The CDR3 loop spans 17 amino acids. Trimming pared 1 base from V and 2 bases from J, leaving 16 bases between. Germline V gives CDR1 SEHNR, CDR2 FQNEAQ (reference sequence). This CDR3 reads CASSLESGPQLTDTQYF. The CDR3 DNA reads TGTGCCAGCAGCTTAGAATCGGGGCCACAACTCACAGATACGCAGTATTTT.

The chain employs TRBV18 and TRBJ2-6; 14 nucleotides line up with TRBD2. The germline V gene has CDR1 KGHSH and CDR2 LQKENI. The CDR3 extends over 18 amino acids. The junction had 4 bases not matched to a gene; V was cut back by 6 bases and J by 0 bases. CDR3 sequence: CASSPTSGRASGANVLTF. In DNA form, the CDR3 reads TGTGCCAGCTCGCCGACTAGCGGGAGGGCCTCTGGGGCCAACGTCCTGACTTTC.

CDR3 amino acids: CASSLDPGLGYTF. CDR3 in DNA: TGTGCCAGCAGCTTAGACCCGGGGCTCGGCTACACCTTC. This chain links TRBV11-2 with TRBJ1-2; D possibly corresponds to TRBD1 (5 bases). This CDR3 comprises 13 residues. Germline V CDR1 and CDR2: SGHAT, FQNNGV. The V end was cut by 0 bases, the J end by 8 bases, with 10 bases between.

This clonotype has at least ten counts. V usage is TRBV6-5 and J usage is TRBJ2-2; no definite D call. With 4 bases removed from V and 6 bases from J, the gap between germline ends came to 12 bases. The length of the CDR3 is 14 residues. Germline CDR1 and CDR2: MNHEY and SVGAGI. CDR3 sequence (DNA): TGTGCCAGCAGTTGGGGAACCCGGCCCGGGGAGCTGTTTTTT. Protein sequence: CASSWGTRPGELFF.

This clonotype was found many times. V gene TRBV12-3 or TRBV12-4 combines with J gene TRBJ1-5, with a weak D call TRBD1 (5 bases). The CDR3 consists of 15 residues. Deletions cut 5 bases from V and 2 bases from J, with 13 bases between. The CDR3 reads CASSPGVSRNQPQHF. The CDR3 nucleotides are TGTGCCAGCAGTCCGGGGGTATCTCGCAATCAGCCCCAGCATTTT.

There are many counts of this clonotype. The chain couples TRBV7-8 to TRBJ1-1; a possible D gene is TRBD1 (5 bases). From germline, CDR1 is SGHVS and CDR2 FQNEAQ. CDR3 length equals 14 residues. Between the trimmed V and J ends, which lost 2 bases and 6 bases, there was a span of 13 bases. Here the CDR3 reads CASSLFGGGAEAFF. CDR3 coding DNA: TGTGCCAGCAGCTTATTCGGGGGAGGCGCTGAAGCTTTCTTT.

The chain is built from TRBV7-2 and TRBJ2-3; TRBD1 or TRBD2 may be the D gene (5 bases each). Germline V gene data show CDR1 as SGHTA and CDR2 as FQGNSA. The CDR3 has 15 residues. V shed 3 bases and J shed 7 bases, with 17 bases lying between them. The CDR3 DNA reads as TGTGCCAGCAGCTTGGGGACCACCCCTGAGAATACGCAGTATTTT. It yields the protein CASSLGTTPENTQYF.

This clonotype was picked up a small number of times. The rearrangement joins TRBV3-1 to TRBJ1-2; D unresolved. V lost 6 bases and J 0 bases, leaving 5 bases between the germline ends. This CDR3 spans 12 amino acids. Germline V gene sequence: CDR1 LGHDT, CDR2 YNNKEL (reference sequence). The CDR3 DNA reads TGTGCCAGCAGGCATACTAACTATGGCTACACCTTC. Translated: CASRHTNYGYTF.

This clonotype was picked up many times. CDR3 loop: CATGGHALAKNIQYF. In DNA form, the CDR3 reads TGTGCCACCGGTGGGCACGCACTAGCCAAAAACATTCAGTACTTC. This chain joins TRBV15 and TRBJ2-4; D ambiguous. Germline CDR1 reads LNHNV; CDR2 reads YYDKDF (reference sequence). V lost 8 bases, J lost 0 bases, and 14 bases lay in between. CDR3 length: 15 residues.

This clonotype has at least ten counts. The chain is built from TRBV3-1 and TRBJ2-5, with D maybe TRBD1 (6 bases). With 1 base removed from V and 0 bases from J, the gap between germline ends came to 6 bases. There are 14 residues in the CDR3. Germline lookup yields CDR1 LGHDT and CDR2 YNNKEL (reference sequence). CDR3 residues: CASSQGTDQETQYF. For the CDR3, the DNA is TGTGCCAGCAGCCAAGGGACAGACCAAGAGACCCAGTACTTC.

This clonotype was seen at least ten times. The chain recombines TRBV29-1 with TRBJ1-1; no firm D call. V lost 5 bases to trimming and J lost 3 bases, with 16 bases between them. This CDR3 spans 14 amino acids. CDR1 and CDR2 (germline): SQVTM, ANQGSEA. CDR3 nucleotides: TGCAGCGTTTTACGTTGGGGTTCTGACACTGAAGCTTTCTTT. It specifies CSVLRWGSDTEAFF.

Many counts were recorded for this clonotype. The rearrangement joins TRBV5-1 to TRBJ1-6; possibly TRBD1 for D (5 bases). This CDR3 region has 16 residues. The V end lost 2 bases, the J end lost 5 bases, and 14 bases lay between the germline ends. Germline V gene data show CDR1 as SGHRS and CDR2 as YFSETQ. CDR3 sequence reads: CASSLAGTENNSPLHF. DNA for the CDR3: TGCGCCAGCAGCTTAGCCGGGACGGAAAATAATTCACCCCTCCACTTT. Full variable domain (outside the CDR3, taken from reference TRBV5-1 and TRBJ1-6): KAGVTQTPRYLIKTRGQQVTLSCSPISGHRSVSWYQQTPGQGLQFLFEYFSETQRNKGNFPGRFSGRQFSNSRSEMNVSTLELGDSALYLCASSLAGTENNSPLHFGNGTRLTVT.

As concerns this clonotype: A single base separates this from a much larger clone, so it may be a read error. The V gene is TRBV20-1, the J gene TRBJ2-1; 8 nucleotides align to TRBD2. V shed 0 bases, J shed 9 bases, and the junction held 10 bases outside the gene matches. Germline CDR1 DFQATT, CDR2 SNEGSKA (reference sequence). The CDR3 runs to 15 residues. Here the CDR3 reads CSARDGTRVFREQFF. CDR3 nucleotide sequence: TGCAGTGCTAGAGACGGGACTAGAGTTTTTCGTGAGCAGTTCTTC.

This clonotype was counted many times. The chain is built from TRBV4-2 and TRBJ1-2, with D uncertain. CDR1 LGHNA and CDR2 YNFKEQ come from the germline V gene. CDR3 length: 14 residues. Trimming took 1 base from V and 6 from J, leaving 12 bases between them. In DNA form, the CDR3 reads TGTGCCAGCAGCCAAGGGCAGCGATCGGATGGCTACACCTTC. Protein sequence: CASSQGQRSDGYTF.

This clonotype appeared many times. The chain carries TRBV28 and TRBJ2-7; D is perhaps TRBD2 (5 bases). V shed 4 bases and J shed 4 bases, with 20 bases lying between them. Looked up from germline, CDR1 is MDHEN and CDR2 is SYDVKM. The CDR3 length is 16 residues. CDR3 coding DNA: TGTGCCAGCAGTTCCCTCCGGCGCGGCACTAGTTACGAGCAGTACTTC. Encoded protein: CASSSLRRGTSYEQYF.

The chain combines TRBV6-5 with TRBJ2-3; TRBD2 agrees at 12 bases. The V gene end was trimmed by 0 bases and the J gene end by 2 bases; junction bases not matched to a gene: 6. There are 18 residues in the CDR3. CDR1 and CDR2 from the germline V gene are MNHEY and SVGAGI. This chain's CDR3 is CASSYSGLAGGFTDTQYF. The DNA of the CDR3 is TGTGCCAGCAGTTACTCGGGACTAGCGGGTGGGTTCACAGATACGCAGTATTTT.

This clonotype was detected ten times or more. The chain's CDR3 is CSAPLRGPGNTIYF. In nucleotides, the CDR3 is TGCAGTGCCCCGTTGCGAGGGCCAGGAAACACCATATATTTT. The chain carries TRBV20-1 and TRBJ1-3; D unresolved. The CDR3 runs 14 residues. Germline CDR1 DFQATT, CDR2 SNEGSKA (reference sequence). Trimming pared 6 bases from V and 4 bases from J, leaving 16 bases between.

This clonotype occurred many times. The gene calls are TRBV4-2 and TRBJ1-2; D gene unclear. CDR3 size: 14 residues. Germline V gives CDR1 LGHNA, CDR2 YNFKEQ. Trimming took off 0 bases at V and 6 bases at J, with 11 bases between the two ends. CDR3 in amino acids: CASSQDPGKDGYTF. The CDR3 region has the DNA TGTGCCAGCAGCCAAGATCCCGGAAAGGATGGCTACACCTTC.

This clonotype was seen more than once but under ten times. This rearrangement joins TRBV18 to TRBJ2-7; D is undetermined. Germline V CDR1 and CDR2: KGHSH, LQKENI. This CDR3 region has 14 residues. Trimming removed 3 bases at V and 1 base at J, with 10 bases between. The chain's CDR3 is CASSPKPSSYEQYF. In nucleotides, the CDR3 is TGTGCCAGCTCACCTAAACCGTCATCCTACGAGCAGTACTTC.

This clonotype occurred many times. This rearrangement joins TRBV5-4 to TRBJ2-1, with 9 bases lining up with TRBD2. The CDR3 contains 20 residues. CDR1 and CDR2 from the germline V gene are SGHNT and YYREEE (reference sequence). The V and J ends lost 2 bases and 6 bases, in that order; junction bases with no gene match: 21. The CDR3 loop is CASSFLVGSVAGGPGNEQFF. CDR3 sequence (DNA): TGTGCCAGCAGCTTCCTAGTGGGCTCTGTGGCGGGAGGGCCCGGCAATGAGCAGTTCTTC. Full variable domain (outside the CDR3, taken from reference TRBV5-4 and TRBJ2-1): ETGVTQSPTHLIKTRGQQVTLRCSSQSGHNTVSWYQQALGQGPQFIFQYYREEENGRGNFPPRFSGLQFPNYSSELNVNALELDDSALYLCASSFLVGSVAGGPGNEQFFGPGTRLTVL.

In its sample, this clonotype was seen a few times. The gene calls are TRBV7-3 and TRBJ2-3; D unresolved. V was clipped by 4 bases and J by 6 bases, with 5 bases between them. CDR1 and CDR2 from the germline V gene are SGHTA and FQGTGA. The CDR3 is 11 residues long. The CDR3 sequence is CASSSSDTQYF. The CDR3 nucleotides read TGTGCCAGCAGCTCTTCCGATACGCAGTATTTT.

This clonotype was detected many times. The chain employs TRBV28 and TRBJ2-1, with 9 bases aligning to TRBD1. The CDR3 spans 17 residues. V lost 5 bases to trimming and J lost 5 bases; unmatched junction nucleotides: 13. Germline CDR1 and CDR2: MDHEN and SYDVKM. The CDR3 loop reads CASSPWTGDPFDNEQFF. DNA for the CDR3: TGTGCCAGCAGTCCCTGGACAGGGGACCCGTTTGACAATGAGCAGTTCTTC.